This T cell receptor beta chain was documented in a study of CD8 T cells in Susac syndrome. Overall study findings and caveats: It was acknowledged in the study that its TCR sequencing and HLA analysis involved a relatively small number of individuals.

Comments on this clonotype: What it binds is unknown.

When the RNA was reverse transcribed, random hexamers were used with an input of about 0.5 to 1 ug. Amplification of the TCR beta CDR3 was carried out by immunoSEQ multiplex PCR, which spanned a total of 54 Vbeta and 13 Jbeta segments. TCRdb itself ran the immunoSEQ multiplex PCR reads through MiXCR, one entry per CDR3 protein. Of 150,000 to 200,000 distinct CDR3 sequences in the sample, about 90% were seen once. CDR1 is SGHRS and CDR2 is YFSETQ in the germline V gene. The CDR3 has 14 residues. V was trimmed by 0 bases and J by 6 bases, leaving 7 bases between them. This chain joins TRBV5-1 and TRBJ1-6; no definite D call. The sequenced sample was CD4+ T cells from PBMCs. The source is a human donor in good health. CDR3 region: CASSLGSGNSPLHF. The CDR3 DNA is TGCGCCAGCAGCTTGGGGTCGGGTAATTCACCCCTCCACTTT.